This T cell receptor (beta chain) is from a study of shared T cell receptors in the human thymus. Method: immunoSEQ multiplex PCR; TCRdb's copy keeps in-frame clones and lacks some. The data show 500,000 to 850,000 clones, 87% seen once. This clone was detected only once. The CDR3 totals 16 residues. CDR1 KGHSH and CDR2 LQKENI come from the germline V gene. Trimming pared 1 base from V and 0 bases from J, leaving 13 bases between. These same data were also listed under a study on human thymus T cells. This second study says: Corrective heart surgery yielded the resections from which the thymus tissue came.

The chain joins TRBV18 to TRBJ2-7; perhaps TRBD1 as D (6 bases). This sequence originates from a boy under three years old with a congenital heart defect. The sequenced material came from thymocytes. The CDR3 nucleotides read TGTGCCAGCTCACCACTGGATAAGGACAGCTCCTACGAGCAGTACTTC. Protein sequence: CASSPLDKDSSYEQYF.